One sample yielded the 3 T cell receptor beta chains listed below, sequenced in a study of blood T cell repertoires in COVID-19. The method was immunoSEQ multiplex PCR; TCRdb's version includes in-frame clones alone and lacks a portion of them. Of over 65,000 clones in the sample, 90% were seen once. The sample consisted of peripheral blood. The receptor set was obtained from a woman older than 75 with acute or convalescent COVID-19.

The chain employs TRBV15 and TRBJ1-2; D is unclear. This CDR3 has 14 residues. CDR1 is LNHNV, CDR2 YYDKDF, per germline (reference sequence). The V and J ends lost 0 bases and 6 bases respectively, with 11 bases between them. Here the CDR3 DNA reads TGTGCCACCAGCAGAGATCAACAAGTGAATGGCTACACCTTC. Its protein product is CATSRDQQVNGYTF. Full variable domain (rest looked up from reference TRBV15 and TRBJ1-2): DAMVIQNPRYQVTQFGKPVTLSCSQTLNHNVMYWYQQKSSQAPKLLFHYYDKDFNNEADTPDNFQSRRPNTSFCFLDIRSPGLGDTAMYLCATSRDQQVNGYTFGSGTRLTVV.

The rearrangement links TRBV28 to TRBJ1-3; 11 bases are a match to TRBD1. Trimming took 7 bases from V and 4 from J; bases not matched to a gene: 9. CDR1 and CDR2 (germline): MDHEN, SYDVKM. The CDR3 runs to 16 residues. CDR3 loop: CASTGTGGMAGNTIYF. The CDR3 bases are TGTGCCAGCACCGGGACAGGGGGAATGGCGGGAAACACCATATATTTT.

The chain employs TRBV7-9 and TRBJ2-2; TRBD2 matches 9 bases. J was trimmed by 0 bases and V by 2 bases; bases with no gene match: 4. This CDR3 region has 17 residues. Germline loops: CDR1 SEHNR, CDR2 FQNEAQ (reference sequence). CDR3 bases: TGTGCCAGCAGCTTATTAGCGGGAGATGCGAACACCGGGGAGCTGTTTTTT. Protein sequence: CASSLLAGDANTGELFF.